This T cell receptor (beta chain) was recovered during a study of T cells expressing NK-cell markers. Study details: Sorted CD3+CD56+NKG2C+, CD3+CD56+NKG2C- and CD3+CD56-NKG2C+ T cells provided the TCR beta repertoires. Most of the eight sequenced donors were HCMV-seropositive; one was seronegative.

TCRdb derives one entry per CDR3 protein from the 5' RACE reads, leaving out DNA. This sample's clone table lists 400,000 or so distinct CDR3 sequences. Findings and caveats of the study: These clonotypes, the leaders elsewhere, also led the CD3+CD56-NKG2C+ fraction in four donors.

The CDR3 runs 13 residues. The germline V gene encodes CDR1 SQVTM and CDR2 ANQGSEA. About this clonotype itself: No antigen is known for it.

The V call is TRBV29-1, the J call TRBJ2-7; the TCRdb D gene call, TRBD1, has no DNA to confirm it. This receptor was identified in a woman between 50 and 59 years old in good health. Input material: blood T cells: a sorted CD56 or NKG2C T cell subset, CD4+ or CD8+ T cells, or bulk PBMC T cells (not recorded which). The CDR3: CSVDRTGGNEQYF.